A selection of T cell receptor beta chains follows, all from one sample in a study of blood T cell repertoires in COVID-19. Using immunoSEQ multiplex PCR, the repertoire was profiled, and TCRdb retains in-frame clones only, with some absent. The sample carries 200,000 to 250,000 clones, 65% to 85% recorded once. Material for sequencing was peripheral blood. The receptors stem from a woman aged 80 or over with acute or convalescent COVID-19. The CDR3 runs from the conserved cysteine through the conserved F or W. A D gene is named only where the DNA matches it firmly. Size is stated for part of the rows, as once, few or many counts, or as a class when the clone is expanded.

abundance	v_gene	j_gene	d_gene	CDR3aa	CDR3nt
NA	TRBV7-9	TRBJ2-1	TRBD2	CASSSRLAGGSYNEQFF	TGTGCCAGCAGCTCCAGACTAGCGGGAGGGTCCTACAATGAGCAGTTCTTC
NA	TRBV30	TRBJ2-2	NA	CAWETSGAAAGELFF	TGTGCCTGGGAGACTTCAGGGGCCGCGGCCGGGGAGCTGTTTTTT
NA	TRBV25-1	TRBJ1-1	NA	CASSESGLPTEAFF	TGTGCCAGCAGTGAATCAGGACTTCCCACTGAAGCTTTCTTT
many	TRBV30	TRBJ1-2	TRBD1	CAFGFPGQGNYGYTF	TGTGCCTTTGGCTTTCCGGGACAGGGAAACTATGGCTACACCTTC
NA	TRBV9	TRBJ1-2	NA	CASSVGEGRIEGYTF	TGTGCCAGCAGCGTAGGGGAGGGGAGGATTGAAGGCTACACCTTC
NA	TRBV6-1	TRBJ2-1	NA	CASSESRSLSYNEQFF	TGTGCCAGCAGTGAGTCTAGATCCCTCTCCTACAATGAGCAGTTCTTC
NA	TRBV12-1	TRBJ1-2	NA	CASSFGRGGYGYTF	TGTGCCAGCAGCTTTGGACGGGGGGGCTATGGCTACACCTTC
few	TRBV19	TRBJ2-3	NA	CASTYGAGFTDTQYF	TGTGCCAGTACTTACGGGGCGGGATTCACAGATACGCAGTATTTT
NA	TRBV20-1	TRBJ2-7	NA	CSAEQYYEQYF	TGCAGTGCAGAACAGTATTACGAGCAGTACTTC
few	TRBV18	TRBJ1-4	NA	CASSPLGLEKLFF	TGTGCCAGCTCACCGCTAGGTCTTGAAAAACTGTTTTTT
NA	TRBV6-6	TRBJ2-7	TRBD1	CASSLDRGREQYF	TGTGCCAGCAGCCTTGACAGGGGGCGTGAGCAGTACTTC
NA	TRBV6-2/TRBV6-3	TRBJ2-7	TRBD1	CASSASPGTGLDEQYF	TGTGCCAGCAGTGCCTCCCCCGGGACAGGTCTAGACGAGCAGTACTTC
NA	TRBV5-1	TRBJ2-3	TRBD2	CASSLVTSGSTDTQYF	TGCGCCAGCAGCTTGGTAACTAGCGGTAGCACAGATACGCAGTATTTT
once	TRBV11-3	TRBJ1-2	NA	CASSPTALGGGYTF	TGTGCCAGCAGCCCGACGGCCTTAGGGGGTGGCTACACCTTC
NA	TRBV3-1/TRBV3-2	TRBJ2-7	TRBD2	CASSQQGLTYEQYF	TGTGCCAGCAGCCAACAGGGACTAACCTACGAGCAGTACTTC
NA	TRBV10-3	TRBJ2-1	TRBD2	CAISGTSGSYNEQFF	TGTGCCATCAGTGGGACTAGCGGCTCCTACAATGAGCAGTTCTTC
NA	TRBV6-5	TRBJ2-1	TRBD2	CASTLAGVRNEQFF	TGTGCCAGCACACTAGCGGGAGTTCGCAATGAGCAGTTCTTC
NA	TRBV5-1	TRBJ2-1	NA	CASSPGDLGHEQFF	TGCGCCAGCAGCCCGGGGGATTTGGGACATGAGCAGTTCTTC
few	TRBV4-1	TRBJ1-2	TRBD1	CASSQPLGQTNYGYTF	TGCGCCAGCAGCCAACCACTGGGACAGACTAACTATGGCTACACCTTC
NA	TRBV10-3	TRBJ2-3	NA	CAISPGTDTQYF	TGTGCCATCAGTCCCGGCACAGATACGCAGTATTTT
NA	TRBV7-3	TRBJ2-1	TRBD1	CASSNGGTGGKFF	TGTGCCAGCAGCAATGGGGGGACAGGTGGGAAGTTCTTC
NA	TRBV4-2	TRBJ2-2	NA	CASSQRTVNTGELFF	TGTGCCAGCAGCCAAAGAACAGTTAACACCGGGGAGCTGTTTTTT
NA	TRBV5-1	TRBJ2-3	TRBD2	CASSLALAGRSDTQYF	TGCGCCAGCAGCTTGGCGCTAGCGGGGAGATCAGATACGCAGTATTTT
NA	TRBV6-1	TRBJ2-7	NA	CASSEAARVYEQYF	TGTGCCAGCAGTGAAGCTGCCAGGGTCTACGAGCAGTACTTC
NA	TRBV4-1	TRBJ2-2	TRBD2	CASSGLAGGRDGELFF	TGCGCCAGCTCGGGACTAGCGGGAGGGCGCGACGGGGAGCTGTTTTTT
NA	TRBV7-8	TRBJ1-1	TRBD1	CASSSPTGVGTEAFF	TGTGCCAGCAGCTCACCGACAGGGGTCGGGACTGAAGCTTTCTTT
NA	TRBV7-9	TRBJ2-3	NA	CASSSESPGTQYF	TGTGCCAGCAGCTCAGAATCTCCGGGGACGCAGTATTTT
NA	TRBV7-7	TRBJ2-5	TRBD2	CASSFGVAGGEETQYF	TGTGCTAGCAGCTTCGGGGTAGCGGGAGGTGAAGAGACCCAGTACTTC
NA	TRBV19	TRBJ2-2	NA	CASSPRFSNTGELFF	TGTGCCAGTAGTCCCCGTTTTTCCAACACCGGGGAGCTGTTTTTT
NA	TRBV6-6	TRBJ1-1	NA	CASSRQDNTEAFF	TGTGCCAGCAGTAGACAGGACAACACTGAAGCTTTCTTT
NA	TRBV10-3	TRBJ1-3	NA	CAISESPTVSGNTIYF	TGTGCCATCAGTGAGTCACCGACAGTCTCTGGAAACACCATATATTTT
once	TRBV7-2	TRBJ1-5	TRBD1	CASSSGQGWQPQHF	TGTGCCAGCAGCTCCGGACAGGGTTGGCAGCCCCAGCATTTT
NA	TRBV7-9	TRBJ2-7	NA	CASSPTMSSYEQYF	TGTGCCAGCAGCCCAACCATGAGTTCCTACGAGCAGTACTTC
few	TRBV11-2	TRBJ2-5	NA	CASSLTRVQETQYF	TGTGCCAGCAGCTTAACGAGGGTTCAAGAGACCCAGTACTTC
NA	TRBV30	TRBJ2-7	TRBD1	CAWTPTGTGAYEQYF	TGTGCCTGGACCCCGACCGGGACAGGAGCATACGAGCAGTACTTC
NA	TRBV10-3	TRBJ1-1	NA	CAISESRDNGAFF	TGTGCCATCAGTGAGTCCAGGGACAACGGAGCTTTCTTT
few	TRBV20-1	TRBJ1-6	NA	CSDRGSPLHF	TGCAGCGATAGGGGTTCACCCCTCCACTTT
NA	TRBV5-1	TRBJ1-2	NA	CASSLGAGNFYGYTF	TGCGCCAGCAGCTTGGGAGCAGGGAACTTCTATGGCTACACCTTC